Listed below are T cell receptor beta chains from one sample, sequenced in a study of regulatory T cells in long-lasting Graves disease. TCRdb reprocessed the multiplex PCR reads with MiXCR, giving one entry per CDR3 protein. The data show a few hundred thousand distinct CDR3 sequences, 15% seen once. These data also featured in a second study, about T cells in Graves' hyperthyroidism and ophthalmopathy.

This material consisted of peripheral blood mononuclear cells (PBMCs), taken at new diagnosis, from a patient treated with antithyroid drugs. The source is a middle-aged woman with Graves disease. CDR3s include the opening cysteine and the closing phenylalanine or tryptophan. The D gene is left open where the match is weak. Only part of the rows carry a size: once, few, many, or a class if the clone is expanded.

TRBJ1-2 - many TRBV28 15 TGTGCCAGCAGGCGGAAACAGGGTGCCATGGGGGGCTACACCTTC CASRRKQGAMGGYTF
TRBJ2-7 - many TRBV20-1 14 TGCAGTGCCCTACCTGGGGCCGAACCCTACGAGCAGTACTTC CSALPGAEPYEQYF
TRBJ1-5 TRBD1 - TRBV11-2 19 TGTGCCAGCAGCTTAGAAGTCGGGACAGGGGGGTATAGCAATCAGCCCCAGCATTTT CASSLEVGTGGYSNQPQHF
TRBJ2-1 - many TRBV6-1 12 TGTGCCAGCGAAGTGCACGCCCATGAGCAGTTCTTC CASEVHAHEQFF
TRBJ2-1 TRBD2 many TRBV28 16 TGTGCCAGCAGCTTAGGACTAGCGGTCTCCTACAATGAGCAGTTCTTC CASSLGLAVSYNEQFF
TRBJ1-1 TRBD1 many TRBV28 14 TGTGCCAGCAGCCAGACAGGGTGGTACACTGAAGCTTTCTTT CASSQTGWYTEAFF
TRBJ2-1 TRBD2 many TRBV7-8 19 TGTGCCAGCAGCCCCGGGGGTAGCGGGAGGGCCCCCAGGAACAATGAGCAGTTCTTC CASSPGGSGRAPRNNEQFF
TRBJ2-3 - - TRBV2 14 TGTGCCAGCAGTGGGAAGGTTAGCACAGATACGCAGTATTTT CASSGKVSTDTQYF
TRBJ2-3 TRBD2 few TRBV20-1 15 TGCAGTGCTAGCGGGAGGGCCGATAGCACAGATACGCAGTATTTT CSASGRADSTDTQYF
TRBJ2-7 TRBD2 many TRBV5-1 16 TGCGCCAGCAGCCCCTACCTGACTAGCGGGACCTACGAGCAGTACTTC CASSPYLTSGTYEQYF
TRBJ2-7 TRBD2 many TRBV12-3/TRBV12-4 14 TGTGCCAGCACGCTAGCGGGTCAAGCCTACGAGCAGTACTTC CASTLAGQAYEQYF
TRBJ1-1 - many TRBV11-3 15 TGTGCCAGCAGCTTAATCGGGAACATGAACACTGAAGCTTTCTTT CASSLIGNMNTEAFF
TRBJ2-1 - - TRBV20-1 16 TGCAGTGCTAGACCCCTAACCATAAACAGTAGGAATGAGCAGTTCTTC CSARPLTINSRNEQFF
TRBJ2-3 TRBD1 many TRBV28 12 TGTGCCAGCGGACAGGGCACAGATACGCAGTATTTT CASGQGTDTQYF
TRBJ2-1 TRBD2 many TRBV20-1 15 TGCAGTGCTAGAGGGACTAGCGGGATCGACAATGAGCAGTTCTTC CSARGTSGIDNEQFF
TRBJ2-7 - - TRBV28 15 TGTGCCAGCAGTTTAACGCGCCCGCCCTACTACGAGCAGTACTTC CASSLTRPPYYEQYF
TRBJ1-1 - few TRBV25-1 12 TGTGCCAGCAGTGAATCCCCGGACCTAGCTTTCTTT CASSESPDLAFF
TRBJ2-2 - many TRBV2 15 TGTGCCAGCACTGCTCAGACCACGAACACCGGGGAGCTGTTTTTT CASTAQTTNTGELFF
TRBJ2-7 TRBD1 few TRBV29-1 10 TGCAGCGGCTTCAAGGACAGGGAGTACTTC CSGFKDREYF
TRBJ1-1 - many TRBV2 14 TGTGCCAGCAGCACCCCCGAGGGCTACACTGAAGCTTTCTTT CASSTPEGYTEAFF
TRBJ1-4 - - TRBV4-3 16 TGCGCCAGCAGCCAAGACAGGGCTGCAACTAATGAAAAACTGTTTTTT CASSQDRAATNEKLFF
TRBJ1-5 - - TRBV30 14 TGTGCCTGGAGTAGCCTAGACCAGAATCAGCCCCAGCATTTT CAWSSLDQNQPQHF
TRBJ1-2 - - TRBV29-1 13 TGCAGCGTGGGGGACCCCGGGGACTATGGCTACACCTTC CSVGDPGDYGYTF
TRBJ2-3 - many TRBV24-1 17 TGTGCCACCGGGGGCCTTGGCGGGAGAGGAGGAGGAGACACGCAGTATTTT CATGGLGGRGGGDTQYF
TRBJ2-7 TRBD1 - TRBV5-1 14 TGCGCCAGCAGCTCCGGACAGGGGAACTACGAGCAGTACTTC CASSSGQGNYEQYF
TRBJ2-5 TRBD1 many TRBV7-3 17 TGTGCCAGCAGCGCGTGGTCCGGGACAGGGAAACAAGAGACCCAGTACTTC CASSAWSGTGKQETQYF
TRBJ1-2 TRBD1 - TRBV12-3/TRBV12-4 16 TGTGCCAGCAGTTTAGCCGGGACAGGGACTAACTATGGCTACACCTTC CASSLAGTGTNYGYTF
TRBJ2-3 - - TRBV7-8 12 TGTGCCAGCAGCCCCCACCCCCTATCGCAGTATTTT CASSPHPLSQYF
TRBJ2-2 TRBD1 - TRBV6-9 21 TGTGCCAGCAGTTATTCGAAACAGAAAACCGGGACAGGGGATTACACCGGGGAGCTGTTTTTT CASSYSKQKTGTGDYTGELFF
TRBJ1-5 - many TRBV20-1 13 TGCAGTGCTAGACCTGGGGTAAATCAGCCCCAGCATTTT CSARPGVNQPQHF
TRBJ2-1 - many TRBV11-3 17 TGTGCCAGCAGCTCCGGACGGACCGAGGCGGCCTACAATGAGCAGTTCTTC CASSSGRTEAAYNEQFF
TRBJ2-2 - - TRBV6-1 14 TGTGCCAGCAGCCAGCACCTGCCCGCCGGGGAGCTGTTTTTT CASSQHLPAGELFF
TRBJ2-2 TRBD1 many TRBV7-6 16 TGTGCCAGCAGCACCGAGGGACAGACGAACACCGGGGAGCTGTTTTTT CASSTEGQTNTGELFF
TRBJ2-5 - many TRBV3-1 13 TGTGCCAGCAGCTCCGGGACATGGGAGACCCAGTACTTC CASSSGTWETQYF
TRBJ2-7 TRBD1 many TRBV12-3/TRBV12-4 15 TGTGCCAGCAGTTCCCGGGACAGGGAAACCTACGAGCAGTACTTC CASSSRDRETYEQYF
TRBJ1-5 TRBD1 - TRBV2 15 TGTGCCAGCAGCCCAAGGGTCTCAGGGGGGCAGCCCCAGCATTTT CASSPRVSGGQPQHF
TRBJ2-2 - many TRBV12-5 17 TGTGCTAGTGGTCCTGGGCTAGCGAGCGGGAACACCGGGGAGCTGTTTTTT CASGPGLASGNTGELFF
TRBJ2-7 TRBD2 few TRBV20-1 14 TGCAGTGCTAGTGGTGGGACTAGCGCGGTCGTGCAGTACTTC CSASGGTSAVVQYF
TRBJ2-5 TRBD1 many TRBV7-2 14 TGTGCCAGCAGCTGGACAGGGGATAGGGAGACCCAGTACTTC CASSWTGDRETQYF